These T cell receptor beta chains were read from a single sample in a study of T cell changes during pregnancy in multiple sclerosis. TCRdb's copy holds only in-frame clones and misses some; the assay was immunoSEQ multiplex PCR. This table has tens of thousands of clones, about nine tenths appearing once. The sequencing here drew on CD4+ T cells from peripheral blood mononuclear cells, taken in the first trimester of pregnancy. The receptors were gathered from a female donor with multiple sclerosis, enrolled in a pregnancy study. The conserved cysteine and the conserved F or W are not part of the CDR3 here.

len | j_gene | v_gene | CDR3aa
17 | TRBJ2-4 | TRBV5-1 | ASSSTHATGKLAKNIQY
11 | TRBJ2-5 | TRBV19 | ASSSGNQETQY
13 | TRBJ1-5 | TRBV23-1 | ASSQGGASNQPQH
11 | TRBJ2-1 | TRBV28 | ASSASGFVEQF
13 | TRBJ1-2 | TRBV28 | ANQRSGTGVEGYT
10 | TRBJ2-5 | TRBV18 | ASSEYQETQY
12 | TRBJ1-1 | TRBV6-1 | ASSDGTGGTEAF
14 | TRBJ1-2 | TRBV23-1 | ASPETGTGEHYGYT
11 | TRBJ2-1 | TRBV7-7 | ASSLERSNEQF
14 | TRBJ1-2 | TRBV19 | ASSIKANRQNYGYT
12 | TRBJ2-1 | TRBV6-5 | ASSRSSGNNEQF
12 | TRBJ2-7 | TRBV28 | ASSYYVDSYEQY
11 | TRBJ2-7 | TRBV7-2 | ASSFGATGEQY
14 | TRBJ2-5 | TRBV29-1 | SSRGGRGGREETQY
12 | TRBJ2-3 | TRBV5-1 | ASSLGQNTDTQY
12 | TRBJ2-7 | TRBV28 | ASSLTGNSYEQY
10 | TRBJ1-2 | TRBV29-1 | SVDPERIGYT
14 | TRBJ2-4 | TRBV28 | ASSLSRGYPKNIQY
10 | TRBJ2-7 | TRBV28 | ASSFVTYEQY
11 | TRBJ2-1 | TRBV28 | ASSWDRDNEQF
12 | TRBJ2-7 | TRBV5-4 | ASSLDRGHGEQY
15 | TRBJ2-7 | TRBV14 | ASSQGNRQRPDYEQY
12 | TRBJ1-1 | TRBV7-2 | ASSLRQGNTEAF
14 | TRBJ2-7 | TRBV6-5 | ASSYFSRTRSYEQY
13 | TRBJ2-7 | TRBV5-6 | ASSPRDRGSYEQY
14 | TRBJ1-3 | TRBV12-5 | ASGPVPGQQENTIY
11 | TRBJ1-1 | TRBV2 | ASSADRNTEAF
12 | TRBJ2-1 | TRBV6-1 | ASMRREGDNEQF
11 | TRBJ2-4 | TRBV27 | ASRLAGADIQY
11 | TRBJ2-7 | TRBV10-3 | AISLLGQGEQY
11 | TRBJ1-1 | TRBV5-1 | ASSSGENTEAF
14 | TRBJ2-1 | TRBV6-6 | ASSLSGLGGNNEQF
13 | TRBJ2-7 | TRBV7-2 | ASSPNFLAGVEQY
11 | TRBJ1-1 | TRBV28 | ATDQDRNTEAF
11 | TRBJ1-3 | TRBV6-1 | ASRQSSGNTIY
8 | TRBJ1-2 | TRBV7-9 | AIQRNGYT
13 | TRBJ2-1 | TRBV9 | ASSVVGSDYNEQF
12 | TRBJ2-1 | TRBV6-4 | ASREGPMGQLQF
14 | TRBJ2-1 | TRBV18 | ASSPILTSSRNEQF
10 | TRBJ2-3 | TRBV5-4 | ASSSSTDTQY
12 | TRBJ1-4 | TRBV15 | ATSSPNRGEKLF
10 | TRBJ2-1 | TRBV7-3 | ASSLAPGQQF
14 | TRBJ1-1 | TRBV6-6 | ASSYVRGRTNTEAF
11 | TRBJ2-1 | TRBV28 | ASSSSGRTEQF
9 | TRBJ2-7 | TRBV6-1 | ASNRAHEQY
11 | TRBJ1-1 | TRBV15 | ATVKQINTEAF
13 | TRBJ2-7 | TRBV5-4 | ASSFAGILSYEQY
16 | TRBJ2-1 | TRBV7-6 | ASSLVTSVPAGDNEQF
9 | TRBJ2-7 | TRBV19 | ASSVYYEQY
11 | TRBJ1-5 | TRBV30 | AWSVGVNQPQH
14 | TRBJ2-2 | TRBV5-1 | ASSRTSGRAAGELF
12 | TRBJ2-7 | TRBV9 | AGKPGHRIYEQY
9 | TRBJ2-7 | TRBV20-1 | SARDFREQY
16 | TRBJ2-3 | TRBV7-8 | ASSLRASGGPGTDTQY
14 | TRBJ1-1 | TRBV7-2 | ASSLGLIRGNTEAF
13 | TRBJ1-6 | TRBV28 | ASSGTGSRYSPLH
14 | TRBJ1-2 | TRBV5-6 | ASSDGTGWRLLGYT
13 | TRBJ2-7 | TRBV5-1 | ASSAPGLDVHEQY
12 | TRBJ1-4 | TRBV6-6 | ASGGSGGNEKLF
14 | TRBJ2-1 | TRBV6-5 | ASSYSAPGGGDEQF